These T cell receptor beta chains were read from a single sample in a study of vaccination and CD4 T cells after COVID-19. TCRdb recomputed calls from the PCR reads with MiXCR, one row per CDR3 protein. The data contain 7,000 to 7,500 distinct CDR3 sequences, under 40% of them singletons. For these TCRs, the target antigens are not known. The sample consisted of CD4+ T cells from blood, cultured in vitro. These receptor sequences come from a human donor in good health. Both conserved end residues are part of each CDR3. The D gene is left open where the match is weak. Size values are once, few and many counts, or a class for expanded clones, and some rows have none.

V	J	D	size	DNA	CDR3
TRBV6-5	TRBJ1-1	.	few	TGTGCCAGCAGTTACTCGATATACACTGAAGCTTTCTTT	CASSYSIYTEAFF
TRBV20-1	TRBJ2-7	.	.	TGCAGTGCTGGGGGACTGTCTGGGGACGAGCAGTACTTC	CSAGGLSGDEQYF
TRBV19	TRBJ1-2	TRBD1	few	TGTGCCAGTAGTAGCCCGGGACAGGGGGACTATGGCTACACCTTC	CASSSPGQGDYGYTF
TRBV20-1	TRBJ1-1	.	few	TGCAGTGCTAAGACAGCGAACACTGAAGCTTTCTTT	CSAKTANTEAFF
TRBV20-1	TRBJ2-1	TRBD1	.	TGCAGTGCGCCGGGACAGGGGGACTACAATGAGCAGTTCTTC	CSAPGQGDYNEQFF
TRBV6-1	TRBJ1-6	.	.	TGTGTCAGCAGCCGAGACCATCGACAGTATAATTCACCCCTCCACTTT	CVSSRDHRQYNSPLHF
TRBV21-1	TRBJ2-2	.	.	TGTGCCAGCAGCAAAGAGGCTAGCGGGGTCGCGAACACCGGGGAGCTGTTTTTT	CASSKEASGVANTGELFF
TRBV20-1	TRBJ2-1	.	.	TGCAGTGCTAGAGATTCAAGACTAGTCCCCGACAATGAGCAGTTCTTC	CSARDSRLVPDNEQFF
TRBV20-1	TRBJ1-1	.	few	TGCAGTGTAGGGCGTTACCTCACTGAAGCTTTCTTT	CSVGRYLTEAFF
TRBV6-5	TRBJ1-5	.	.	TGTGCCAGCAGTTACCAGCCCCAGCATTTT	CASSYQPQHF
TRBV20-1	TRBJ1-2	TRBD1	.	TGCAGTGCCCGAAAGGAGACAGGGTATGGCTACACCTTC	CSARKETGYGYTF
TRBV30	TRBJ2-1	.	.	TGTGCCTGGAGTACCGGACCAGAGCAGTTCTTC	CAWSTGPEQFF
TRBV20-1	TRBJ2-1	TRBD2	few	TGCAGTGCTAGAGCCGGGACTAGCGGGGGCGGAGAGCAGTTCTTC	CSARAGTSGGGEQFF
TRBV5-1	TRBJ2-6	.	.	TGCGCCAGCAGCGCCCGGAGCGGATTCTCTGGGGCCAACGTCCTGACTTTC	CASSARSGFSGANVLTF
TRBV2	TRBJ1-6	TRBD1	few	TGTGCCAGCTCAGGAGGGACAGTTGGGAATTCACCCCTCCACTTT	CASSGGTVGNSPLHF
TRBV10-3	TRBJ2-2	TRBD2	.	TGTGCCATCAGAGCCACTAGCGCCGGGGAGCTGTTTTTT	CAIRATSAGELFF
TRBV5-6	TRBJ1-1	TRBD1	once	TGTGCCAGCAGCTTGTACGGACAGGGGGCGTTAGGGAACACTGAAGCTTTCTTT	CASSLYGQGALGNTEAFF
TRBV27	TRBJ2-3	.	.	TGTGCCAGCAGTTTATCGCGGCAGAACACAGATACGCAGTATTTT	CASSLSRQNTDTQYF
TRBV6-5	TRBJ2-7	.	few	TGTGCCAGCAGTTACTCGAGTTTAGGCTACGAGCAGTACTTC	CASSYSSLGYEQYF
TRBV6-4	TRBJ2-7	.	few	TGTGCCAGCAGTGACATCGTCTCCAATACCGAGCAGTACTTC	CASSDIVSNTEQYF
TRBV9	TRBJ1-1	TRBD1	.	TGTGCCAGCAGCGTAGCCCAGACAGGGGAAGCTTTCTTT	CASSVAQTGEAFF
TRBV19	TRBJ2-7	.	.	TGTGCCAGTAGTATAAGGCACAGAGCCTACGAGCAGTACTTC	CASSIRHRAYEQYF
TRBV19	TRBJ2-7	TRBD1	few	TGTGCCAGTCAGGGACAGGGAGCCTACGAGCAGTACTTC	CASQGQGAYEQYF
TRBV10-3	TRBJ2-7	TRBD1	.	TGTGCCATCAGTTCGGGGGACAGGGAATCCTACGAGCAGTACTTC	CAISSGDRESYEQYF
TRBV7-9	TRBJ2-3	TRBD1	.	TGTGCCAGCCACACCGGGACAGGGGCAGATACGCAGTATTTT	CASHTGTGADTQYF
TRBV9	TRBJ1-5	.	.	TGTGCCAGCAGCGTAGATTCGGGGTATAGTCAGCCCCAGCATTTT	CASSVDSGYSQPQHF
TRBV19	TRBJ1-1	.	few	TGTGCCAGTAGCACTACCTACGGCACTGAAGCTTTCTTT	CASSTTYGTEAFF
TRBV20-1	TRBJ2-1	.	few	TGCAGTGCTAGATCCACTTGGGAGGATGAGCAGTTCTTC	CSARSTWEDEQFF
TRBV5-1	TRBJ2-7	TRBD2	.	TGCGCCAGCAGCCTTTCTACCGGACTAGCGGAGCGGCAGTACTTC	CASSLSTGLAERQYF
TRBV6-1	TRBJ2-7	.	few	TGTGCCAGCAGTCCACAGGGTTTCTACGAGCAGTACTTC	CASSPQGFYEQYF
TRBV18	TRBJ1-6	.	.	TGTGCCAGCTCACCTGAGTCCTCACCCCTCCACTTT	CASSPESSPLHF
TRBV15	TRBJ1-2	TRBD1	.	TGTGCCACCTGGACAGGCGGCTATGGCTACACCTTC	CATWTGGYGYTF
TRBV10-1	TRBJ2-2	TRBD1	few	TGCGCCAGCGGCAGGACAGGGGAGATCGGGGAGCTGTTTTTT	CASGRTGEIGELFF
TRBV6-5	TRBJ1-2	TRBD1	.	TGTGCCAGCAGTTACGCCCGGACAGGGTATGGCTACACCTTC	CASSYARTGYGYTF
TRBV7-8	TRBJ2-3	.	few	TGTGCCAGCAGCAGGGGGGCCAAAGATACGCAGTATTTT	CASSRGAKDTQYF
TRBV30	TRBJ1-6	.	.	TGTGCCTGGGCTACAAGCCCGAATTCACCCCTCCACTTT	CAWATSPNSPLHF
TRBV20-1	TRBJ2-5	.	hyperexpanded	TGCAGTGCGAGACACGGGCAAGAGACCCAGTACTTC	CSARHGQETQYF
TRBV2	TRBJ1-5	.	medium-sized	TGTGCCAGCAGTGAAGCGCTGAGTGATCAGCCCCAGCATTTT	CASSEALSDQPQHF
TRBV20-1	TRBJ2-2	.	few	TGCAGTGCTAGTTCGCAGGGTATGATCGGGGAGCTGTTTTTT	CSASSQGMIGELFF
TRBV6-5	TRBJ1-2	.	.	TGTGCCAGCAGTTACCAGGCAGGGAATGGCTACACCTTC	CASSYQAGNGYTF
TRBV18	TRBJ2-1	.	.	TGTGCCAGCTCACCCCTGGGGGGGCAGTATGAGCAGTTCTTC	CASSPLGGQYEQFF
TRBV7-7	TRBJ2-5	TRBD2	.	TGTGCTAGCAGCTTAGAGGCTAGCGGGGGGGTCCAAGAGACCCAGTACTTC	CASSLEASGGVQETQYF